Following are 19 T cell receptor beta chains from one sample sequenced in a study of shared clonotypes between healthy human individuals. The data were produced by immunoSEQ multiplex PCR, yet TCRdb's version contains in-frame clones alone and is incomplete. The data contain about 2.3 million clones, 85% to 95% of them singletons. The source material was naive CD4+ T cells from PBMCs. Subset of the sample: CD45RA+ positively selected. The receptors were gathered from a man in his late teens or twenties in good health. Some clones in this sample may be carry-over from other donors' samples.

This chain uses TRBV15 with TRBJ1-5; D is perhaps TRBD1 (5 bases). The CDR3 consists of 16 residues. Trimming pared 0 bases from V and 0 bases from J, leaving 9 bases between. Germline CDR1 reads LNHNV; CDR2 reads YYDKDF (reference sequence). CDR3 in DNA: TGTGCCACCAGCAGAGACGGGGGAGATAGCAATCAGCCCCAGCATTTT. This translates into CATSRDGGDSNQPQHF.

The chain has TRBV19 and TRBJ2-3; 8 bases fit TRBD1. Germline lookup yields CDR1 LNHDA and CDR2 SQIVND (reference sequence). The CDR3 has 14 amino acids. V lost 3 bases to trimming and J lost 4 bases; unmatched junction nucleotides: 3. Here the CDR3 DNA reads TGTGCCAGTAGTATCAGGGGGCAAGCAGATACGCAGTATTTT. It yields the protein CASSIRGQADTQYF.

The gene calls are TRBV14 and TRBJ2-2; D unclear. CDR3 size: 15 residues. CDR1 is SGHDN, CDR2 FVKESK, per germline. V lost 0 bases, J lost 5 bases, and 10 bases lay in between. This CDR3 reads CASSQDIRPTGELFF. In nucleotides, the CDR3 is TGTGCCAGCAGCCAAGACATTAGACCAACCGGGGAGCTGTTTTTT.

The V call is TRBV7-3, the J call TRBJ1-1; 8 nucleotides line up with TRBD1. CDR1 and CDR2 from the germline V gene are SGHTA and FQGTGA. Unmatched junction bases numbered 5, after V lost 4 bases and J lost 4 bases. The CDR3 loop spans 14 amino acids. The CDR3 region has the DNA TGTGCCAGCAGCTACTCAGGGGGCGGCACTGAAGCTTTCTTT. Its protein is CASSYSGGGTEAFF.

The CDR3 protein is CAISRGLAGETQYF. The CDR3 DNA is TGTGCCATCAGTCGCGGACTAGCAGGGGAGACCCAGTACTTC. This rearrangement joins TRBV10-3 to TRBJ2-5; TRBD2 matches at 8 bases. The CDR3 runs 14 residues. Germline V gene lookup returns CDR1 ENHRY and CDR2 SYGVKD. V was clipped by 5 bases and J by 5 bases; unmatched bases: 7.

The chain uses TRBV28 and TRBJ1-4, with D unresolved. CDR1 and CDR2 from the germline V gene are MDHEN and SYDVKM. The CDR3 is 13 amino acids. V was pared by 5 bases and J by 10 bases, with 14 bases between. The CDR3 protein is CASSPGQVGKLFF. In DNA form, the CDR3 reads TGTGCCAGCAGTCCGGGCCAAGTCGGAAAACTGTTTTTT.

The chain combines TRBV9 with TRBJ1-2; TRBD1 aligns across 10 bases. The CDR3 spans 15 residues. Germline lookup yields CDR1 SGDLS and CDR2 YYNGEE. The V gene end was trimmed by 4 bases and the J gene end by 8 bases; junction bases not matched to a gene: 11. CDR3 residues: CASSTRTGGIEGYTF. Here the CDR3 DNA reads TGTGCCAGCAGCACACGGACAGGGGGAATCGAGGGCTACACCTTC.

The CDR3 spells CAISESRTTLLGAFF. The CDR3 DNA follows: TGTGCCATCAGTGAGTCGAGGACAACCCTACTTGGAGCTTTCTTT. The V gene is TRBV10-3, the J gene TRBJ1-1, with a weak D call TRBD1 (5 bases). V lost 0 bases, J lost 10 bases, and 18 bases lay in between. The germline gives CDR1 ENHRY, CDR2 SYGVKD. The length of the CDR3 is 15 residues.

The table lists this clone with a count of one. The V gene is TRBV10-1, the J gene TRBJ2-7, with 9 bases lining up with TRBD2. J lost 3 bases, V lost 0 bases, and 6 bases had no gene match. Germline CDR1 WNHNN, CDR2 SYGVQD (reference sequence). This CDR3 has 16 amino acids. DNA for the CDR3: TGCGCCAGCAGTGAGTCGGTAACTAGCGGGTACTACGAGCAGTACTTC. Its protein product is CASSESVTSGYYEQYF.

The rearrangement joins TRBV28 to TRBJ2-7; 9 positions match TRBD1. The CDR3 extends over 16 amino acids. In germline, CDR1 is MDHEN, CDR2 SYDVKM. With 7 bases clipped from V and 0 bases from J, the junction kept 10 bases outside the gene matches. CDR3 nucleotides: TGTGCCAGCACGCCTCTAGGGACAGGGTCCTCCTACGAGCAGTACTTC. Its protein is CASTPLGTGSSYEQYF.

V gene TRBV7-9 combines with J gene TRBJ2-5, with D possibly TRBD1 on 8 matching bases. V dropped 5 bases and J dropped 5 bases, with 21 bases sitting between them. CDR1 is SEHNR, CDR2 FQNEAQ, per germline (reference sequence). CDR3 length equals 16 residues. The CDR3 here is CASSLGGQGARETQYF. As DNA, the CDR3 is TGTGCCAGCAGCCTCGGGGGGCAGGGGGCGAGGGAGACCCAGTACTTC.

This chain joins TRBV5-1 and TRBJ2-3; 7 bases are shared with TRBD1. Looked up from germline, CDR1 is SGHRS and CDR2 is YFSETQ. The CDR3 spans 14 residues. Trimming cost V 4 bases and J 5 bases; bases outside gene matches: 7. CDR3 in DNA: TGCGCCAGCAGCCTGGGACAGCGACTAGATACGCAGTATTTT. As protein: CASSLGQRLDTQYF.

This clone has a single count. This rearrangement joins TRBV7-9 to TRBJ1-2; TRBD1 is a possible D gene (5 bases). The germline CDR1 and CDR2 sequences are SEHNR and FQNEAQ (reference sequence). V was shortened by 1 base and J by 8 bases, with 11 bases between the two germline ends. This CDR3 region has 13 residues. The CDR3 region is CASSLGTTDGYTF. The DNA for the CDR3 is TGTGCCAGCAGCTTAGGGACAACAGACGGCTACACCTTC.

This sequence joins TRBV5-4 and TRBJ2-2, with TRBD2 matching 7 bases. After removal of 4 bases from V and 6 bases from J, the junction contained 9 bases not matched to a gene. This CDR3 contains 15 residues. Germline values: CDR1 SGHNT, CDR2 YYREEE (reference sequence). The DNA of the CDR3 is TGTGCCAGCAGCGCGCGGGGCGGGAGACCCGGGGAGCTGTTTTTT. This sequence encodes CASSARGGRPGELFF.

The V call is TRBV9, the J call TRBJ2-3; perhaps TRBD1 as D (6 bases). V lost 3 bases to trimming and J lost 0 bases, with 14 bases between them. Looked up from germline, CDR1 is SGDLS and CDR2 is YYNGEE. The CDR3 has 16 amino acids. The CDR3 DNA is TGTGCCAGCAGCGCAGGGACATCAAGAAGCACAGATACGCAGTATTTT. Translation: CASSAGTSRSTDTQYF.

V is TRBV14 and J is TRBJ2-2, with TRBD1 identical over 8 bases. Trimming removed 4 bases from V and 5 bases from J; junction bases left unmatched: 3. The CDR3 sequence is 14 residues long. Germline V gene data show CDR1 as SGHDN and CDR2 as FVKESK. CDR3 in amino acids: CASSLRGLTGELFF. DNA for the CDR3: TGTGCCAGCAGCCTCAGGGGGCTGACCGGGGAGCTGTTTTTT.

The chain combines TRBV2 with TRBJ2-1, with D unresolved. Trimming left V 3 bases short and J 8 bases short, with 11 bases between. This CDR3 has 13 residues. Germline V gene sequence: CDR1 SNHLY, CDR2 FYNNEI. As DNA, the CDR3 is TGTGCCAGCAGTGAGGTGGGCGGCGATGAGCAGTTCTTC. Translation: CASSEVGGDEQFF.

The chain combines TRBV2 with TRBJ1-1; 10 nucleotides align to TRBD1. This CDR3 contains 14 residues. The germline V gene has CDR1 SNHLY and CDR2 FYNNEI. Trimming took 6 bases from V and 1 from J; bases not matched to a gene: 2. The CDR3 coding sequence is TGTGCCAGCAGGGGACAGGGGAGGAACACTGAAGCTTTCTTT. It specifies CASRGQGRNTEAFF.

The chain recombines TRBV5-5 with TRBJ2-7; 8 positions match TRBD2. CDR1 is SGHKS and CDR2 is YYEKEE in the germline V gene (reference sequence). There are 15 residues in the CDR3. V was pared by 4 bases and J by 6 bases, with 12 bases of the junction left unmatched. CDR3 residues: CASSPRGGVVGEQYF. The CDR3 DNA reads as TGTGCCAGCAGCCCCCGGGGGGGGGTTGTAGGCGAGCAGTACTTC.